Listed below are T cell receptor beta chains from one sample, sequenced in a study of human T cells and chemical hapten exposure. TCRdb re-analysed the RACE reads in MiXCR, keeping a single row per CDR3 protein. The sample carries a few hundred thousand distinct CDR3 sequences, about 6% recorded once. The sample consisted of whole blood, taken in connection with sensitization to the hapten diphenylcyclopropenone (DPC). The receptors were gathered from a woman between 18 and 30 years old with alopecia areata. Some clones in this sample may be carry-over from other donors' samples. The CDR3 runs from the conserved cysteine through the conserved F or W. A D gene is named only where the DNA matches it firmly. The size field is filled for only some rows; it gives once, few, many or a size class.

j_call	clone_size	v_call	d_call	cdr3_nt	cdr3_aa
TRBJ2-3	few	TRBV10-3	-	TGTGCCATCAGTGATGCGGGGAACCCCACAGATACGCAGTATTTT	CAISDAGNPTDTQYF
TRBJ1-1	many	TRBV2	-	TGTGCCAGCAGTAGCAAGGGAAAGACTGAAGCTTTCTTT	CASSSKGKTEAFF
TRBJ2-7	many	TRBV6-2/TRBV6-3	-	TGTGCCAGCACCGACGGGGGCTACGAGCAGTACTTC	CASTDGGYEQYF
TRBJ2-6	-	TRBV5-4	-	TGTGCCAGCAGCCGGGCCTCAATTTCGTCTGGGGCCAACGTCCTGACTTTC	CASSRASISSGANVLTF
TRBJ1-5	many	TRBV28	-	TGTGCCAGCAGTCAGGCCGGAGCCGGAAATCAGCCCCAGCATTTT	CASSQAGAGNQPQHF
TRBJ2-3	few	TRBV20-1	TRBD2	TGCAGTGCTATGTCGCTAGCGGACAACACAGATACGCAGTATTTT	CSAMSLADNTDTQYF
TRBJ2-1	many	TRBV6-1	-	TGTGCCAGTTTGTCAGGGGCCCCTTACAATGAGCAGTTCTTC	CASLSGAPYNEQFF
TRBJ1-4	few	TRBV28	TRBD1	TGTGCCAGCAGTTTTGCAACAGGGGTCGGGTCGGCAAAACTGTTTTTT	CASSFATGVGSAKLFF
TRBJ1-4	few	TRBV12-3/TRBV12-4	-	TGTGCCAGCAGCCTGTCGGTTAGGGCGGGAAAACTGTTTTTT	CASSLSVRAGKLFF
TRBJ2-3	-	TRBV29-1	-	TGCAGCGTTGAGACAGGAGCCTATAGCACAGATACGCAGTATTTT	CSVETGAYSTDTQYF
TRBJ1-2	-	TRBV5-4	-	TGTGCCAGCAGCTTCGACAGGCCAATTTATGGCTACACCTTC	CASSFDRPIYGYTF
TRBJ1-6	-	TRBV5-1	TRBD1	TGCGCCAGCAGCTTGGAAGGGACAGGGTGGGGAAATTCACCCCTCCACTTT	CASSLEGTGWGNSPLHF
TRBJ2-7	few	TRBV5-1	TRBD2	TGCGCCAGCAGCTCCCTGTGGGAGGGGAAGGGGTCTCTCGAGCAGTACTTC	CASSSLWEGKGSLEQYF